This T cell receptor (beta chain) originates from a study of prognosis after radiotherapy for stage I lung cancer. Germline CDR1 and CDR2: MDHEN and SYDVKM. The CDR3 extends over 14 amino acids. Using two-round multiplex PCR, the authors amplified TCR beta CDR3 from genomic DNA. With primers specific to each TRBV and TRBJ gene, the first-round PCR was performed. TCRdb called the multiplex PCR reads again in MiXCR, with one record for every CDR3 protein. Among roughly 14,000 distinct CDR3 sequences, approximately 31% were seen once, and the ten largest hold approximately 30%. In regard to this clonotype: Antigen specificity is unknown. One junction end does not reproduce the germline sequence, and a read error may be involved.

Study-wide findings and caveats: Reportedly, patients with and without metastases differed in TRBV and TRBJ gene usage.

The chain has TRBV28 and TRBJ1-2; D perhaps matches TRBD1 (5 bases). The receptor comes from a donor over 45 with non-small cell lung cancer. Sequenced material: PBMCs, taken before or after stereotactic body radiation therapy (not recorded which). In nucleotides, the CDR3 is TGTGCCAACAGTTTATCTTGGGTAAACCGGGGCTGCACCTTC. It is translated as CANSLSWVNRGCTF.